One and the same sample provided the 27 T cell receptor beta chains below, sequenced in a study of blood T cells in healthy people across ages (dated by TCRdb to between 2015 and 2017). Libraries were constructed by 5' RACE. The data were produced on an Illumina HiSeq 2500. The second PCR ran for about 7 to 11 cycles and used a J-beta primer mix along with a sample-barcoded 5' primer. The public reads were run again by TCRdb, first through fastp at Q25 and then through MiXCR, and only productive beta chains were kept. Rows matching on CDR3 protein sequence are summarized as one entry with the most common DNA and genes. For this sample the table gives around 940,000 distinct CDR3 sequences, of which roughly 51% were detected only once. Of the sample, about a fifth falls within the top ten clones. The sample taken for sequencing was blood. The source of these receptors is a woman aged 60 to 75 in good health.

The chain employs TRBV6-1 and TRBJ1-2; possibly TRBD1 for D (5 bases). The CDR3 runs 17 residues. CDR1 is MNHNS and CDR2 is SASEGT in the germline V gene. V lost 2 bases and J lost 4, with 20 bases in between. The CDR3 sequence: CASSESSGPDFGYGYTF. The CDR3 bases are TGTGCCAGCAGTGAATCCTCGGGACCCGATTTTGGCTATGGCTACACCTTC.

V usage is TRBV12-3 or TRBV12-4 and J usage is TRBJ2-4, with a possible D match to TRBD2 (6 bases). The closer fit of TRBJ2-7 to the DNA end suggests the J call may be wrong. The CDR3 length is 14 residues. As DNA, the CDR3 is TGTGCCAGCAGTGCCGGACTAAACGGGTACGAGCAGTACTTC. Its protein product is CASSAGLNGYEQYF.

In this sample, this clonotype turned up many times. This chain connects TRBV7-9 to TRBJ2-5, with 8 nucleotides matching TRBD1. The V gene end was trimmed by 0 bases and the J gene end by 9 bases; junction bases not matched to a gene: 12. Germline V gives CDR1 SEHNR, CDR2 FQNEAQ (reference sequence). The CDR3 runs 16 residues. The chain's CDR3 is CASSLASGTGLRSQYF. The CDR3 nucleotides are TGTGCCAGCAGCTTAGCTTCCGGGACAGGCCTTCGGTCCCAGTACTTC.

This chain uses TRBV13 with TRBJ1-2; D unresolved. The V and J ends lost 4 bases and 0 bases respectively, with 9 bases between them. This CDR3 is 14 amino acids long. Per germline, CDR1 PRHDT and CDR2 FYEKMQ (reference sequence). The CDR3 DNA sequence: TGTGCCAGCAGCTATACGACTGCTAACTATGGCTACACCTTC. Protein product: CASSYTTANYGYTF.

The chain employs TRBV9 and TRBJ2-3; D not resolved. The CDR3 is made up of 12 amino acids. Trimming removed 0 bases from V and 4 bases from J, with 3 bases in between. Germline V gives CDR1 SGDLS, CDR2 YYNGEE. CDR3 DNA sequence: TGTGCCAGCAGCGTAGATTCAGATACGCAGTATTTT. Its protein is CASSVDSDTQYF.

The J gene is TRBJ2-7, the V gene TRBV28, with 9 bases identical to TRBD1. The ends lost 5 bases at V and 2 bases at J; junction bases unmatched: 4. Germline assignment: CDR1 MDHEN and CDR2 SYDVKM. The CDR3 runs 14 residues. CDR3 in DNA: TGTGCCAGCAGTGACACAGGGGGCGCCTACGAGCAGTACTTC. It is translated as CASSDTGGAYEQYF.

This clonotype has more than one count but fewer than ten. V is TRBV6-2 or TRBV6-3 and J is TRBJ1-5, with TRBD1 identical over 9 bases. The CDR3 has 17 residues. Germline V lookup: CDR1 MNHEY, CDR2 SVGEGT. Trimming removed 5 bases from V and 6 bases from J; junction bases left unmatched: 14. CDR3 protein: CASSLRTRTGEAQPQHF. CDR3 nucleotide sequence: TGTGCCAGCAGTCTGCGAACTCGGACAGGGGAGGCTCAGCCCCAGCATTTT.

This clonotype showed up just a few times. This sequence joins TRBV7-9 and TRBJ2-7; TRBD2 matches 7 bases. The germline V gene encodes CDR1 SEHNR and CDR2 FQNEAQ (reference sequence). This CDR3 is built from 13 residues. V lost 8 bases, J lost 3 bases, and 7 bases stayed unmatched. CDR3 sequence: CASRGAGVYEQYF. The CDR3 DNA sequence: TGTGCCAGCCGGGGCGCGGGAGTCTACGAGCAGTACTTC.

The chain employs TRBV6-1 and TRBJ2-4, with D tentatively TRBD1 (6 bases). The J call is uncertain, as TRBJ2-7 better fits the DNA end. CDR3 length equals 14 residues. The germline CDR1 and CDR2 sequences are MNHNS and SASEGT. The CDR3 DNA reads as TGTGCCAGCAGGGCGCAAGGGGGAACCTACGAGCAGTACTTC. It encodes CASRAQGGTYEQYF.

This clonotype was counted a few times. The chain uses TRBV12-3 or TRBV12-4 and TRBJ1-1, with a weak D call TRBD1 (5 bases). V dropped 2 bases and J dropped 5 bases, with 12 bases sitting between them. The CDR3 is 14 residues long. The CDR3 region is CASSLWGEGTEAFF. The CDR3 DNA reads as TGTGCCAGCAGTTTATGGGGGGAGGGTACTGAAGCTTTCTTT.

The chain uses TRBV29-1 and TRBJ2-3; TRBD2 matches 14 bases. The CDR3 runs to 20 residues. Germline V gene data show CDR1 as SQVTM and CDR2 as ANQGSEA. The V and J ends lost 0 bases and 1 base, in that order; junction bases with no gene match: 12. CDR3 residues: CSVEEVRTSGRHSGTDTQYF. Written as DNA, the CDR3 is TGCAGCGTTGAAGAAGTTCGGACTAGCGGGAGGCATTCGGGCACAGATACGCAGTATTTT.

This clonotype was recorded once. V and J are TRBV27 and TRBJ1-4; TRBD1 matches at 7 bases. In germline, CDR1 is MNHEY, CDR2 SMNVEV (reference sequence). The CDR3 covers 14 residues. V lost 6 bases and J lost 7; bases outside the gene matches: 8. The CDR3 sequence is CASRGPGQTEKLFF. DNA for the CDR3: TGTGCCAGCAGGGGGCCGGGACAGACTGAAAAACTGTTTTTT.

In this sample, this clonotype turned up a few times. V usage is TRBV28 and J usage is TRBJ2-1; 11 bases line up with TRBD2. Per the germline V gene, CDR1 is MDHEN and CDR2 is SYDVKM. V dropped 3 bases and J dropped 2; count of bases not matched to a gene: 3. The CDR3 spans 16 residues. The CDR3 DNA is TGTGCCAGCAGTTTGCTAGCGGGAGGCCCCTACAATGAGCAGTTCTTC. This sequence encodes CASSLLAGGPYNEQFF.

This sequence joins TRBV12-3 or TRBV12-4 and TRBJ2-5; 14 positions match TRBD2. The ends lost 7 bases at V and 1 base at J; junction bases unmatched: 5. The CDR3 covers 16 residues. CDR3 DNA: TGTGCCAGCAACCCGACTAGCGGGAGGGGCCAAGAGACCCAGTACTTC. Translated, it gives CASNPTSGRGQETQYF.

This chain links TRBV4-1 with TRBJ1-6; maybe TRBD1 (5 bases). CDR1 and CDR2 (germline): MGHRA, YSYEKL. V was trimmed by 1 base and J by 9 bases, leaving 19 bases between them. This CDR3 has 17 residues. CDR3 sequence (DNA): TGCGCCAGCAGCCAAGTCCTCCTTCGGGGCAGAGGTTCACCCCTCCACTTT. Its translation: CASSQVLLRGRGSPLHF.

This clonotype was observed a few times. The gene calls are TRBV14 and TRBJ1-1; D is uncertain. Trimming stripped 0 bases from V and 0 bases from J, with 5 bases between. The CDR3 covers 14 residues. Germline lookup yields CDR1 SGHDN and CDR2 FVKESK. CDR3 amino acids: CASSQDLVNTEAFF. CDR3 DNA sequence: TGTGCCAGCAGCCAAGATCTGGTGAACACTGAAGCTTTCTTT. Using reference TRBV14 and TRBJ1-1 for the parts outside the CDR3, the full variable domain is EAGVTQFPSHSVIEKGQTVTLRCDPISGHDNLYWYRRVMGKEIKFLLHFVKESKQDESGMPNNRFLAERTGGTYSTLKVQPAELEDSGVYFCASSQDLVNTEAFFGQGTRLTVV.

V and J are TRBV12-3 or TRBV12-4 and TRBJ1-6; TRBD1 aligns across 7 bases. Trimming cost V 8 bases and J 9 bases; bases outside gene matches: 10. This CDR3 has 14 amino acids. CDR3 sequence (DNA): TGTGCCAGCGGTAGGGACAGCCTATCTTCACCCCTCCACTTT. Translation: CASGRDSLSSPLHF.

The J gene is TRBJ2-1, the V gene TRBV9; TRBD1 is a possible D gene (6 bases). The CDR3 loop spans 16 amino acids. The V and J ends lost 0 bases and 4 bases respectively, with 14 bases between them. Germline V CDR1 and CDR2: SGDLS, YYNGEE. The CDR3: CASSVGVPQGYNEQFF. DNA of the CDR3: TGTGCCAGCAGCGTAGGCGTCCCTCAGGGGTACAATGAGCAGTTCTTC.

The CDR3 here is CASSPRTAAVHEQYF. As DNA, the CDR3 is TGTGCCAGCAGCCCTCGGACAGCTGCAGTGCACGAGCAGTACTTC. This chain joins TRBV11-2 and TRBJ2-7, with D possibly being TRBD1 (6 bases). V dropped 5 bases and J dropped 5 bases, with 19 bases sitting between them. The length of the CDR3 is 15 residues. Germline CDR1 SGHAT, CDR2 FQNNGV.

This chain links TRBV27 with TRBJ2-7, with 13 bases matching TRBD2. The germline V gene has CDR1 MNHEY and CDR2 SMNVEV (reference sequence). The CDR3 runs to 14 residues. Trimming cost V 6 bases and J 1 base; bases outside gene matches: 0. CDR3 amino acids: CASRGLAGSYEQYF. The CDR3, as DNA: TGTGCCAGCAGGGGACTAGCGGGGTCCTACGAGCAGTACTTC.

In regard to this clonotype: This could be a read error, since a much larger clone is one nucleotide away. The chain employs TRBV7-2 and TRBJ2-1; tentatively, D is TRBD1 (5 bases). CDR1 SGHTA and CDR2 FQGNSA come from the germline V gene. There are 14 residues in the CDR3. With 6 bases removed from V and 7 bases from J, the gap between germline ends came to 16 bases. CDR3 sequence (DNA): TGTGCCAGCAGGGTCGGGTCAGGGCAGAATGAGCAGTTCTTC. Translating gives CASRVGSGQNEQFF.

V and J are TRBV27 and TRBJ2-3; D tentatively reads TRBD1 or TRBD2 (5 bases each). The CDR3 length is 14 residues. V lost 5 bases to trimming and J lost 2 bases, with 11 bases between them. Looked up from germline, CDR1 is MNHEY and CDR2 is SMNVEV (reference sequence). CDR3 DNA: TGTGCCAGCAGTAGAGGGGCCCTCACAGATACGCAGTATTTT. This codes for CASSRGALTDTQYF.

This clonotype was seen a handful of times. CDR3 sequence (DNA): TGTGCCACTCGGAGGACAGTTGGAGATACGCAGTATTTT. This encodes CATRRTVGDTQYF. This chain connects TRBV25-1 to TRBJ2-3, with D perhaps matching TRBD1 (6 bases). Germline lookup yields CDR1 MGHDK and CDR2 SYGVNS. The V end lost 10 bases, the J end lost 5 bases, and 16 bases lay between the germline ends. CDR3 length: 13 residues.

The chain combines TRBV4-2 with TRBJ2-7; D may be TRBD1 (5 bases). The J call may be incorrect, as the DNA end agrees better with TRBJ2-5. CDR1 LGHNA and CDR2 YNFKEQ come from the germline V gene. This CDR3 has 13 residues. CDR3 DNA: TGTGCCAGCAGCCAAAGAGACCAGGGGACCCAGTACTTC. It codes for CASSQRDQGTQYF.

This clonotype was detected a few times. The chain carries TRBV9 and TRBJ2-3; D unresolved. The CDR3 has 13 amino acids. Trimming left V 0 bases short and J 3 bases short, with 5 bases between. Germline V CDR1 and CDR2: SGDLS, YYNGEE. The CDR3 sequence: CASSVVGTDTQYF. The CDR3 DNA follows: TGTGCCAGCAGCGTAGTGGGAACAGATACGCAGTATTTT.

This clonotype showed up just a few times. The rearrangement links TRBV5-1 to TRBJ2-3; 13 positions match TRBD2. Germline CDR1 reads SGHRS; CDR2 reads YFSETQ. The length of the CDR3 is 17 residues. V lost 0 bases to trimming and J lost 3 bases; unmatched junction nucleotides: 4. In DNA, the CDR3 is TGCGCCAGCAGCTTGGTTGGGACTAGCGGGATTACAGATACGCAGTATTTT. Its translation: CASSLVGTSGITDTQYF.

CDR3 in DNA: TGCAGTGCTAGACCCACTTCCAGACAGATTTTCTTCTATAATTCACCCCTCCACTTT. This codes for CSARPTSRQIFFYNSPLHF. This rearrangement joins TRBV20-1 to TRBJ1-6, with a tentative D call TRBD1 (5 bases). V lost 2 bases to trimming and J lost 3 bases, with 23 bases between them. From germline, CDR1 is DFQATT and CDR2 SNEGSKA (reference sequence). The CDR3 has 19 amino acids.